This TCR beta chain was identified during a study of OX40 agonist ivuxolimab in advanced cancers. Study information: The patients' treatment was ivuxolimab, an agonistic anti-OX40 (CD134) antibody. Averaging 60 years in age, with a range of roughly 23 to 85, the cohort was around 85% male. The dose-escalation group included hepatocellular carcinoma, melanoma, renal cell carcinoma and head and neck cancer.

Patients were excluded for autoimmune disease history or systemic immunosuppression. V was cut by 2 bases and J by 1 base, with 8 bases left in between. The CDR3 is 14 amino acids. Germline V gives CDR1 SGHRS, CDR2 YFSETQ. The data were produced by immunoSEQ multiplex PCR, yet TCRdb's version contains in-frame clones alone and is incomplete. The sample shows about 67,000 clones, 87% of them seen only once. The specimen comprised CD4+ or CD8+ T cells sorted from blood, sampled in a trial of the OX40 agonist ivuxolimab. The chain uses TRBV5-1 and TRBJ2-3; D is possibly TRBD2 (6 bases). The receptor was derived from an adult with an advanced solid tumor such as melanoma, head and neck, liver or kidney cancer. The CDR3 DNA reads as TGCGCCAGCAGCTTAATAGCGGGCACAGATACGCAGTATTTT. This codes for CASSLIAGTDTQYF.